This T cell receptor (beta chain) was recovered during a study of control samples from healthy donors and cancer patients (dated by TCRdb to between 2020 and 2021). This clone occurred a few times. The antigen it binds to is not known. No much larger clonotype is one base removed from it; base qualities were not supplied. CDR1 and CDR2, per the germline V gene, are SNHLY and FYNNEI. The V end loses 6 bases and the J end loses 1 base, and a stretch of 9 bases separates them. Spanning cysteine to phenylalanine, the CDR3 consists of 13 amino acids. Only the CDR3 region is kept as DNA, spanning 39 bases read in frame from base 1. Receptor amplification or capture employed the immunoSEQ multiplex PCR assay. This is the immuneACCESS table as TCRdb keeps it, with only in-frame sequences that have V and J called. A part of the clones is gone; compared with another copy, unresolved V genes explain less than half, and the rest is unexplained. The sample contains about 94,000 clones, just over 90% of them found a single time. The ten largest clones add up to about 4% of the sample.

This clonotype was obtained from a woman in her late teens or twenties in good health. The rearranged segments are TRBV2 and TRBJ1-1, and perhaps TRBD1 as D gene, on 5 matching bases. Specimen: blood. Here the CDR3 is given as CASRTGRNTEAFF. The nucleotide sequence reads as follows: TGTGCCAGCAGAACAGGAAGGAACACTGAAGCTTTCTTT. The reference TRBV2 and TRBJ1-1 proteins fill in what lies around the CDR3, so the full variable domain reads EPEVTQTPSHQVTQMGQEVILRCVPISNHLYFYWYRQILGQKVEFLVSFYNNEISEKSEIFDDQFSVERPDGSNFTLKIRSTKLEDSAMYFCASRTGRNTEAFFGQGTRLTVV.